The present TCR beta chain was sequenced within a study of cytomegalovirus exposure and HLA in healthy donors. Study observations and caveats: It was confirmed in vitro that a few of the CMV-associated chains were specific for CMV antigens. The study had only CMV serostatus as immune exposure information. Across HLA loci, a later analysis found differing TCR association rates, with DRB1 most and HLA-C fewest. Some highly shared sequence variants likely arose as a pipeline artifact.

V lost 3 bases and J lost 0, with 11 bases in between. Looked up from germline, CDR1 is SNHLY and CDR2 is FYNNEI. CDR3 length: 16 residues. Vbeta (60) and Jbeta (13) primers were used in the PCR. Measured with immunoSEQ multiplex PCR; TCRdb has only the in-frame clones, and not every one. The sample holds 90,000 to 110,000 clones, around 86% seen once. A note on this clone: Its antigen is as yet unknown.

Input material: PBMCs. This sequence originates from a young man in good health and CMV-seropositive. The rearrangement joins TRBV2 to TRBJ2-2; the D gene is possibly TRBD2 (5 bases). The chain's CDR3 is CASSEIALSNTGELFF. As DNA, the CDR3 is TGTGCCAGCAGTGAGATAGCGCTATCGAACACCGGGGAGCTGTTTTTT.